This T cell receptor beta chain was retrieved from a study of shared clonotypes between healthy human individuals. Background on the study: Donors consisted of a couple of women and a few men between 18 and 49.

This clone was observed once. What it recognizes is unknown. Using immunoSEQ multiplex PCR, the repertoire was profiled, and TCRdb retains in-frame clones only, with some absent. The sample lists around 2.5 million clones, roughly 93% occurring once. Findings and caveats of the study: There were few donors, and this limited the genetic and exposure-history diversity represented. Naive subsets typically showed greater estimated richness than memory subsets.

The study enrolled healthy HIV-negative adults without recent acute infections or vaccinations as donors. Germline CDR1 reads MGHDK; CDR2 reads SYGVNS. The CDR3 consists of 12 residues. V lost 7 bases and J 8 bases, leaving 14 bases between the germline ends. The chain joins TRBV25-1 to TRBJ1-2; TRBD1 might be the D (5 bases). Input material: naive CD4+ T cells from PBMCs. Subset specified: CD45RA+ positively selected. This clonotype was obtained from a man aged 18-30 years in good health. Some clones in this sample may be carry-over from other donors' samples. CDR3 protein: CASMGGTWGYTF. The DNA for the CDR3 is TGTGCCAGCATGGGGGGTACGTGGGGCTACACCTTC.